The present entry profiles one T cell receptor beta chain with its context. The antigen it recognizes is unknown. Qualities for individual bases were not recorded, and no much larger clone is one base off. The immunoSEQ Assay, a bias-controlled multiplex PCR, was used to amplify TCRbeta CDR3 regions from genomic DNA. The original methods were these. The number of nucleated cells in each sample was estimated from the amplification of reference gene primers within the assay. To quantify the absolute abundance of each unique TCRbeta CDR3 rearrangement, sequence reads were collapsed and filtered. For each sample, productive Simpson clonality was calculated as the square root of Simpson's diversity index over productive rearrangements. TCRdb obtained this table from immuneACCESS and retained in-frame rearrangements with V and J assigned. These tables miss some clones; where compared with another copy, unresolved V genes account for less than half of the shortfall, and the remainder is unexplained. D and trimming come from the DNA, and the V and J calls and clone size come from that table. The sample table lists about 280,000 clones, 70% to 90% of them with a count of one. The top ten hold around 5.5% of the sample.

Collaborating institutions collected whole blood in K2EDTA tubes following their own protocols. For TCRbeta analysis, collaborators shipped samples as frozen whole blood, isolated PBMCs, or DNA extracted from either of those sample types. Including the terminal cysteine and phenylalanine, the CDR3 comprises 16 residues. The DNA shown is the 48-base CDR3, in frame from base 1. V is cut by 7 bases and J by 2 bases, and the space between the germline ends is 20 bases. As encoded in the germline V gene (reference sequence), CDR1 is MNHNY while CDR2 is SVGAGI. The data were taken from a study of blood T cell repertoires in COVID-19 (dated by TCRdb to about 2020). For the wider study: Samples from collaborators originated in the United States, Italy and Spain and spanned both the acute and convalescent phases of COVID-19. Sample metadata almost always included a de-identified subject ID, COVID-19 status, age in years and sex. The dataset comprised deeply sampled blood TCRbeta repertoires from subjects exposed to, actively infected with, or recovered from COVID-19. The repertoires were released in a freely available public database meant as a resource for research on the immune response to SARS-CoV-2. The samples were drawn from the first 160 participants of the ongoing ImmuneRACE study and from 1,254 subjects provided by 6 global collaborators. The prospective study material was composed of cDNA or gDNA derived from T cells, B-cell-depleted T cells, or PBMCs. Where HLA class I and class II types were available, the types were taken from metadata supplied by the sample provider, not from assay-based typing. Summary of the overall study and its limitations: Clinical and demographic metadata were provided uncurated, with the amount varying by source and participant.

The receptor's source is a man between 45 and 60 years old with active or convalescent COVID-19. Sample: peripheral blood. This chain is built from TRBV6-6 and TRBJ1-2, and the D gene may be TRBD1, 5 bases matching. This receptor carries the CDR3 CASNSRTRPGNYGYTF. In nucleotides, the sequence is TGTGCCAGCAATTCACGAACCCGGCCAGGGAACTATGGCTACACCTTC.